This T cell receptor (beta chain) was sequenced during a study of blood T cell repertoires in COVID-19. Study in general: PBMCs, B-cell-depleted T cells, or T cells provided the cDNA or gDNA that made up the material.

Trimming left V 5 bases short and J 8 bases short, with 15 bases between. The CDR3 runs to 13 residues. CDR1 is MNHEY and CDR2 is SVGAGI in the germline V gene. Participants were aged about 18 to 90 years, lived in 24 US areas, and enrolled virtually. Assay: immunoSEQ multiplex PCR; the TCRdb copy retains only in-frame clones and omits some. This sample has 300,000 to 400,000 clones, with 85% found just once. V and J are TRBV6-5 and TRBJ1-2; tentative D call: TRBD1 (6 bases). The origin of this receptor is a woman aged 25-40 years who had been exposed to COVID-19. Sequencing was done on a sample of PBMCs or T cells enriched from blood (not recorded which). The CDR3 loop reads CASSQIKGDGYTF. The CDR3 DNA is TGTGCCAGCAGTCAAATCAAGGGGGACGGCTACACCTTC.